This T cell receptor beta chain is from a study of identical twins. The study's findings and limits: High-abundance cord blood beta clonotypes had fewer insertions; memory repertoires showed none. Its conclusions, products of cross-sectional statistical analysis, did not come from following the same donors.

In this sample, this clonotype turned up a few times. What it binds is unknown. Each CDR3 protein gets one entry after TCRdb re-called the 5' RACE reads with MiXCR. This sample has approximately 700,000 distinct CDR3 sequences; 5.5% to 6.5% occur once, and the top ten carry around 1.7%. The sequence came from a man aged 18 to 29 in good health. Input material: naive T cells sorted from blood.

CDR3 region: CASSYSHTYEQYF. DNA for the CDR3: TGTGCCAGCAGTTACTCCCATACCTACGAGCAGTACTTC. This chain uses TRBV6-2 or TRBV6-3 with TRBJ2-7; D unresolved. Germline V gene lookup returns CDR1 MNHEY and CDR2 SVGEGT. Trimming shortened V by 0 bases and J by 2 bases, and 5 bases separated the two germline ends. CDR3 length: 13 residues.